This T cell receptor (beta chain) appears in the sequencing data of a study of T cells in Graves' hyperthyroidism and ophthalmopathy. Whole-study results and caveats: In blood, most of the thyroid clonotypes expanded above 0.001 were also present.

Disease duration under 2 months; hyperthyroidism patients were aged 18 to 65. RNA transcripts served as the template for amplifying TCR beta CDR3 regions. The HTBI set primed first-round TCR CDR3 RT-PCR. TCRdb reprocessed the multiplex PCR reads via MiXCR and lists one record per CDR3 protein. This table holds hundreds of thousands of distinct CDR3 sequences, 15% to 19% found once. The CDR3 contains 13 residues. Germline V gene data show CDR1 as LNHDA and CDR2 as SQIVND (reference sequence). There are a few counts of this clonotype. Its antigen is not known. The chain employs TRBV19 and TRBJ1-4; 7 bases are shared with TRBD1. The sequenced material came from blood. This receptor was taken from a woman younger than 35 with Graves' hyperthyroidism. CDR3 in amino acids: CAVRDRENEKLFF. CDR3 coding DNA: TGTGCTGTGCGGGACAGAGAAAATGAAAAACTGTTTTTT.